A single sample gave rise to the 23 T cell receptor beta chains below, sequenced in a study of blood T cell repertoires in COVID-19. Sequencing was performed with immunoSEQ multiplex PCR; in TCRdb, only in-frame clones are kept and a portion is missing. This sample has around 200,000 clones, with about 81% found just once. The sequencing input was PBMCs or T cells enriched from blood (not recorded which). The receptors originated from a woman aged 25-40 years who had recovered from COVID-19.

The chain recombines TRBV27 with TRBJ2-1, with D maybe TRBD1 (6 bases). CDR1 and CDR2 (germline): MNHEY, SMNVEV (reference sequence). This CDR3 is 16 amino acids long. V was pared by 8 bases and J by 6 bases, with 23 bases between. The CDR3: CASFRLTGRVGNEQFF. CDR3 coding DNA: TGTGCCAGCTTCAGGCTTACAGGGAGAGTGGGCAATGAGCAGTTCTTC.

The V and J genes are TRBV4-1 and TRBJ1-2; no clear D gene. V shed 0 bases and J shed 6 bases, with 11 bases lying between them. The germline gives CDR1 MGHRA, CDR2 YSYEKL. This CDR3 is 14 amino acids long. CDR3 loop: CASSQDITADGYTF. Written as DNA, the CDR3 is TGCGCCAGCAGCCAAGATATTACAGCAGATGGCTACACCTTC.

This chain uses TRBV23-1 with TRBJ2-7, with D possibly matching TRBD2 (7 bases). TRBV23-1 counts as an open reading frame of uncertain function. The V end was cut by 4 bases, the J end by 3 bases, with 13 bases between. The CDR3 has 14 amino acids. CDR3 region: CASSRAGHCYEQYV. DNA for the CDR3: TGCGCCAGCAGTCGAGCGGGACACTGCTACGAGCAGTACGTC.

V gene TRBV4-1 combines with J gene TRBJ2-7, with D possibly being TRBD1 (6 bases). This CDR3 is built from 16 residues. Trimming removed 0 bases from V and 2 bases from J, with 14 bases in between. Germline-derived CDR1 and CDR2 are MGHRA and YSYEKL. This CDR3 reads CASSQDRRTETYEQYF. In DNA form, the CDR3 reads TGCGCCAGCAGCCAAGACCGAAGGACAGAAACCTACGAGCAGTACTTC.

This rearrangement joins TRBV5-1 to TRBJ1-1; perhaps TRBD1 as D (6 bases). V gave up 0 bases and J gave up 6 bases, with 12 bases separating them. The V gene's germline CDR1 is SGHRS and CDR2 YFSETQ. The CDR3 runs 14 residues. CDR3 nucleotide sequence: TGCGCCAGCAGCTTGGCCGGGGCAGGGGCTGAAGCTTTCTTT. It encodes CASSLAGAGAEAFF.

This chain connects TRBV11-2 to TRBJ2-1; 12 bases line up with TRBD1. Germline loops: CDR1 SGHAT, CDR2 FQNNGV. CDR3 length equals 16 residues. V trimming: 4 bases; J trimming: 10 bases; junction bases outside the gene matches: 11. The CDR3 DNA sequence: TGTGCCAGCAGCTACCTTCGAGGGACAGGGGGCGTCGAGCAGTTCTTC. Translated: CASSYLRGTGGVEQFF.

This clone was seen many times. The rearrangement links TRBV7-2 to TRBJ1-2; D is unresolved. V was trimmed by 5 bases and J by 2 bases, leaving 12 bases between them. Per germline, CDR1 SGHTA and CDR2 FQGNSA. The CDR3 length is 14 residues. The CDR3 DNA follows: TGTGCCAGCAGCCGTGGGCCGGGGAACTATGGCTACACCTTC. Its protein product is CASSRGPGNYGYTF.

The V call is TRBV4-1, the J call TRBJ2-5, with 8 bases matching TRBD2. V lost 4 bases and J lost 2; bases outside the gene matches: 9. This CDR3 has 16 amino acids. Per germline, CDR1 MGHRA and CDR2 YSYEKL. The DNA of the CDR3 is TGCGCCAGCAGCCCCACTAGCGGTGGATATCAAGAGACCCAGTACTTC. Translation gives CASSPTSGGYQETQYF.

J is TRBJ2-2 and V is TRBV4-2, with 11 bases matching TRBD2. In germline, CDR1 is LGHNA, CDR2 YNFKEQ. The CDR3 covers 20 residues. V was pared by 3 bases and J by 1 base, with 13 bases of the junction left unmatched. The DNA of the CDR3 is TGTGCCAGCAGCCACGCAACCCAAAGTAGCGGGAGGGGGAACACCGGGGAGCTGTTTTTT. As protein: CASSHATQSSGRGNTGELFF.

The V gene is TRBV15, the J gene TRBJ1-2; TRBD1 agrees at 8 bases. CDR3 size: 14 residues. Germline CDR1 and CDR2: LNHNV and YYDKDF (reference sequence). V lost 0 bases and J lost 4; bases outside the gene matches: 1. As DNA, the CDR3 is TGTGCCACCAGCAGAGACGGGACAGGCTATGGCTACACCTTC. Amino acids: CATSRDGTGYGYTF.

The gene calls are TRBV6-5 and TRBJ1-2, with 9 bases identical to TRBD1. CDR1 and CDR2 (germline): MNHEY, SVGAGI. Trimming took 6 bases from V and 6 from J; bases not matched to a gene: 8. CDR3 size: 14 residues. The CDR3 sequence: CASRRTGGDDGYTF. The CDR3 bases are TGTGCCAGCAGGCGTACAGGGGGCGACGATGGCTACACCTTC.

CDR3 DNA sequence: TGCGCCAGCAGTGAGTCAGTCTACAGGGAAACCAAAAACATTCAGTACTTC. This translates into CASSESVYRETKNIQYF. This rearrangement joins TRBV10-1 to TRBJ2-4; possibly TRBD1 for D (6 bases). This CDR3 region has 17 residues. The ends were cut back, 0 bases at V and 2 bases at J, with 14 bases in the middle. Germline CDR1 reads WNHNN; CDR2 reads SYGVQD (reference sequence).

The V gene is TRBV2, the J gene TRBJ1-6, with 10 bases fitting TRBD1. The length of the CDR3 is 14 residues. Germline V lookup: CDR1 SNHLY, CDR2 FYNNEI. V shed 5 bases and J 9 bases; nucleotides not matched to a gene: 4. CDR3 sequence reads: CASSWDRGGSPLHF. CDR3 nucleotides: TGTGCCAGCAGTTGGGACAGGGGAGGTTCACCCCTCCACTTT.

V is TRBV15 and J is TRBJ2-5; 11 bases fit TRBD2. The length of the CDR3 is 17 residues. Trimming removed 0 bases from V and 4 bases from J; junction bases left unmatched: 7. In germline, CDR1 is LNHNV, CDR2 YYDKDF (reference sequence). This CDR3 is CATSRDIGLAGRETQYF. CDR3 in DNA: TGTGCCACCAGCAGAGATATCGGACTAGCGGGTCGAGAGACCCAGTACTTC.

This clone came up once. The rearrangement links TRBV28 to TRBJ1-6; no firm D call. The CDR3 is made up of 13 amino acids. The V gene lost 5 bases and the J gene lost 9 bases, with 11 bases spanning the gap. Germline assignment: CDR1 MDHEN and CDR2 SYDVKM. The DNA for the CDR3 is TGTGCCAGCAGTACACCTGAGGGTTCACCCCTCCACTTT. Its translation: CASSTPEGSPLHF. Based on the CDR3 plus reference TRBV28 and TRBJ1-6, the full variable domain is DVKVTQSSRYLVKRTGEKVFLECVQDMDHENMFWYRQDPGLGLRLIYFSYDVKMKEKGDIPEGYSVSREKKERFSLILESASTNQTSMYLCASSTPEGSPLHFGNGTRLTVT.

The chain is built from TRBV6-5 and TRBJ2-2; TRBD1 matches at 9 bases. V shed 7 bases, J shed 8 bases, and the junction held 11 bases outside the gene matches. The CDR3 extends over 15 amino acids. Germline V gene sequence: CDR1 MNHEY, CDR2 SVGAGI. CDR3 amino acids: CASKNTQGAGGELFF. The CDR3 nucleotides read TGTGCCAGCAAGAACACACAGGGGGCGGGTGGGGAGCTGTTTTTT.

V and J are TRBV27 and TRBJ2-5; 10 bases map to TRBD1. The J segment lost 4 bases and the V segment lost 3 bases, leaving 2 bases of the junction unmatched. The germline CDR1 and CDR2 sequences are MNHEY and SMNVEV (reference sequence). The CDR3 runs 14 residues. The DNA of the CDR3 is TGTGCCAGCAGTTTGACAGGGGGCCCAGAGACCCAGTACTTC. It specifies CASSLTGGPETQYF.

This chain connects TRBV13 to TRBJ2-1, with D perhaps matching TRBD2 (6 bases). The CDR3 spans 15 residues. V shed 3 bases and J shed 5 bases, with 14 bases lying between them. Germline CDR1 and CDR2: PRHDT and FYEKMQ (reference sequence). CDR3 amino acids: CASSFRDSINNEQFF. The CDR3 region has the DNA TGTGCCAGCAGCTTCCGGGACTCTATCAACAATGAGCAGTTCTTC.

The V gene is TRBV11-3, the J gene TRBJ2-3; 7 nucleotides line up with TRBD1. V shed 4 bases, J shed 4 bases, and the junction held 8 bases outside the gene matches. Germline lookup yields CDR1 SGHNT and CDR2 YENEEA. The CDR3 loop spans 15 amino acids. CDR3 in DNA: TGTGCCAGCAGCTCCCGGGACAGACAAGCAGATACGCAGTATTTT. Its translation: CASSSRDRQADTQYF.

This clone was seen only once. J is TRBJ1-2 and V is TRBV11-2; 10 bases fit TRBD1. This CDR3 is 14 amino acids long. Germline-derived CDR1 and CDR2 are SGHAT and FQNNGV. Trimming removed 5 bases from V and 7 bases from J; junction bases left unmatched: 7. The CDR3 here is CASSHPGQGFGYTF. CDR3 bases: TGTGCCAGCAGCCATCCGGGACAGGGGTTTGGCTACACCTTC.

This sequence joins TRBV2 and TRBJ1-1, with 9 positions matching TRBD1. Per the germline V gene, CDR1 is SNHLY and CDR2 is FYNNEI. This CDR3 is built from 16 residues. The V gene end was trimmed by 6 bases and the J gene end by 5 bases; junction bases not matched to a gene: 13. This CDR3 is CASRPGQGLQRTEAFF. DNA for the CDR3: TGTGCCAGCAGACCGGGACAGGGACTTCAGAGGACTGAAGCTTTCTTT.

The J gene is TRBJ2-5, the V gene TRBV28; perhaps TRBD1 as D (5 bases). The CDR3 is made up of 13 amino acids. Germline V gives CDR1 MDHEN, CDR2 SYDVKM. The V end lost 2 bases, the J end lost 3 bases, and 7 bases lay between the germline ends. The CDR3 coding sequence is TGTGCCAGCAGTTTACCAGGGAAAGAGACCCAGTACTTC. Its translation is CASSLPGKETQYF.

This clone was seen just once. The chain joins TRBV24-1 to TRBJ2-7, with D possibly being TRBD2 (5 bases). The germline gives CDR1 KGHDR, CDR2 SFDVKD. The ends were cut back, 5 bases at V and 3 bases at J, with 10 bases in the middle. CDR3 length: 13 residues. The CDR3, as DNA: TGTGCCACCAGTGGGACCGGGGACTACGAGCAGTACTTC. This translates into CATSGTGDYEQYF.